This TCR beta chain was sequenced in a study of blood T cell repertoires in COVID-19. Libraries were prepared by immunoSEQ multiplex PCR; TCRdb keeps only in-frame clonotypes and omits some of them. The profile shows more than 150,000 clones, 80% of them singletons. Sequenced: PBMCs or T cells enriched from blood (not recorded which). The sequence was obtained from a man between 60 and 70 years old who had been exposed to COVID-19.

DNA of the CDR3: TGTGCCGGTACTAGCGCGCTCTCCTACAATGAGCAGTTCTTC. This encodes CAGTSALSYNEQFF. The rearrangement links TRBV2 to TRBJ2-1, with 7 positions matching TRBD2. With V trimmed by 11 bases and J by 0 bases, 7 bases remained unmatched. The CDR3 sequence is 14 residues long. Germline V gene data show CDR1 as SNHLY and CDR2 as FYNNEI.